Reported below is one T cell receptor (beta chain). Its antigen is as yet unknown. The sample is drawn from a study of T cell clusters in autoimmune cytopenias. Findings and limits, study-wide: TRB repertoire shifts in secondary cytopenia and chronic lymphocytic leukemia mostly reflected lymphoma, not autoimmunity. A dominant lymphoma-associated repertoire apparently masked the cluster-lack signature in secondary cytopenia versus chronic lymphocytic leukemia.

TRB was amplified by touch-down multiplex PCR, primer pools A and B combined. Each CDR3 protein gets one entry in TCRdb, which reprocessed the multiplex PCR reads and gives no DNA. The data include around 2,500 distinct CDR3 sequences; the top ten clones carry around 33%. TRB amplification used roughly 250 ng of peripheral blood genomic DNA. Germline-derived CDR1 and CDR2 are KGHDR and SFDVKD. This CDR3 is built from 19 residues. Sequenced material: peripheral blood. V and J are TRBV24-1 and TRBJ2-2; TCRdb picks TRBD2, but there is no DNA to check that call. The sequence was collected from a human donor with an autoimmune cytopenia, with autoimmune hepatitis or in good health (not recorded which). CDR3 sequence: CATSDRTSGGASDTGELFF.